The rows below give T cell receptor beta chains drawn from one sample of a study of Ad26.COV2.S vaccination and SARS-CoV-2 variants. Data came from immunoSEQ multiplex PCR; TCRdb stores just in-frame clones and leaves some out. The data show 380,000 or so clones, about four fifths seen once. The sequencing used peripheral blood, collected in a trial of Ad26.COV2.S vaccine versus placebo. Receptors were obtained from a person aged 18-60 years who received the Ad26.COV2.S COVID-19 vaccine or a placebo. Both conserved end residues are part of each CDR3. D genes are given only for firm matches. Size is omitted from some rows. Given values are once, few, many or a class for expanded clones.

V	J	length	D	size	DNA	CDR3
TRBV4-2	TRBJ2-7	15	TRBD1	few	TGTGCCAGCAGCCAAGCGGACAGGGCCTCCTACGAGCAGTACTTC	CASSQADRASYEQYF
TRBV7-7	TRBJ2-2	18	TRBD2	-	TGTGCCAGCAGCCATCGACTAGCGGGAGCTGTTGGCACCGGGGAGCTGTTTTTT	CASSHRLAGAVGTGELFF
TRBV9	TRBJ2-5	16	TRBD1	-	TGTGCCAGCAGCGTAGATTGGACAGGGGACCAAGAGACCCAGTACTTC	CASSVDWTGDQETQYF
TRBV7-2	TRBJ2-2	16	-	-	TGTGCCAGCAGCTCTTACATGAATACGAACACCGGGGAGCTGTTTTTT	CASSSYMNTNTGELFF
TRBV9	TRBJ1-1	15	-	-	TGTGCCAGCAGCGTAGATGTAGTCATGAACACTGAAGCTTTCTTT	CASSVDVVMNTEAFF
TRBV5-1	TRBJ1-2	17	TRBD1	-	TGCGCCAGCAGCTTGGCCGACAGGGGGCTGTTGGACTATGGCTACACCTTC	CASSLADRGLLDYGYTF
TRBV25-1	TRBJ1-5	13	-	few	TGTGCCAGCAGTGGCGCTGTGGGTCAGCCCCAGCATTTT	CASSGAVGQPQHF
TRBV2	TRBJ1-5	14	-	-	TGTGCCACTACCAGTACGAATAGCAATCAGCCCCAGCATTTT	CATTSTNSNQPQHF
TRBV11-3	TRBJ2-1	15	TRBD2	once	TGTGCCAGCAGCCTCCGACTAGCGGGAGACGATGAGCAGTTCTTC	CASSLRLAGDDEQFF
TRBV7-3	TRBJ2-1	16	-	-	TGTGCCAGCAGTCATGAGGGGGGAGTCTCCTACAATGAGCAGTTCTTC	CASSHEGGVSYNEQFF
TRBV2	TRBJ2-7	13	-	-	TGTGCCAGCAGTGAAGCGAGGGGTGCTGTTTTGTACTTC	CASSEARGAVLYF
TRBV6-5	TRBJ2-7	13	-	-	TGTGCCAGTAGGCCAGGGTTAGGAGACGAGCAGTACTTC	CASRPGLGDEQYF
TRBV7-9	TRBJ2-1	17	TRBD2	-	TGTGCCAGCTTGGGGACTAGCGGGAGGGCCTGGAACAATGAGCAGTTCTTC	CASLGTSGRAWNNEQFF
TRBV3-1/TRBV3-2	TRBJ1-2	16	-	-	TGTGCCAGCAGCCAAGGGGGCTCCCAGACAAGCTATGGCTACACCTTC	CASSQGGSQTSYGYTF
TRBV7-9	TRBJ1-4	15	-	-	TGTGCCAGCAGCTTAGGACAGGCGTGGGGGGAAAAACTGTTTTTT	CASSLGQAWGEKLFF
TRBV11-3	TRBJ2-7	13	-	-	TGTGCCAGCAGTTCCCGGGACGACTACGAGCAGTACTTC	CASSSRDDYEQYF
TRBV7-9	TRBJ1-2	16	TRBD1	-	TGTGCCAGCAGCCGTGATTCGGGACAGGTGAACTATGGCTACACCTTC	CASSRDSGQVNYGYTF
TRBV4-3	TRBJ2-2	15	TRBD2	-	TGCGCCAGCAGCCAGACTAGCGCCCTGCCCGGGGAGCTGTTTTTT	CASSQTSALPGELFF
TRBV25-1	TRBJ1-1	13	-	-	TGTGCCAGCAGTAGGCCGGAGAACACTGAAGCTTTCTTT	CASSRPENTEAFF
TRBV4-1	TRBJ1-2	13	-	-	TGCGCCAGCAGCCAAGTTGCTTCCTATGGCTACACCTTC	CASSQVASYGYTF